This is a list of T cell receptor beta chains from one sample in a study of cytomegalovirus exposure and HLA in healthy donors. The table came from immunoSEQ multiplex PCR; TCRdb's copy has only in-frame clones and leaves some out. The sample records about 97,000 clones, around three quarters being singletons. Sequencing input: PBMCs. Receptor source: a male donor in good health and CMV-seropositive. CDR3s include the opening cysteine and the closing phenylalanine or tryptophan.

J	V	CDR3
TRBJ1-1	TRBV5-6	CASSPDGGGPGTEAFF
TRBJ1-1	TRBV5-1	CASSLPGSTEAFF
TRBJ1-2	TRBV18	CASSPEGIHGYTF
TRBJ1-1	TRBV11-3	CASSLGQMNTEAFF
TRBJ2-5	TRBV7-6	CASSLVPQGATGETQYF
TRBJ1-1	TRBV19	CASSSRAQEAFF
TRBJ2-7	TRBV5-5	CASITKGGGRWEQYF
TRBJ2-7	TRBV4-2	CASSLGGRGRFYEQYF
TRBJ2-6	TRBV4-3	CASSLGRGSGANVLTF
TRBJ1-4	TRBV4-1	CASSLQGRSEKLFF
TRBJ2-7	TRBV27	CASSRRTSGDYEQYF
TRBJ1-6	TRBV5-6	CASSPDRDSPLHF